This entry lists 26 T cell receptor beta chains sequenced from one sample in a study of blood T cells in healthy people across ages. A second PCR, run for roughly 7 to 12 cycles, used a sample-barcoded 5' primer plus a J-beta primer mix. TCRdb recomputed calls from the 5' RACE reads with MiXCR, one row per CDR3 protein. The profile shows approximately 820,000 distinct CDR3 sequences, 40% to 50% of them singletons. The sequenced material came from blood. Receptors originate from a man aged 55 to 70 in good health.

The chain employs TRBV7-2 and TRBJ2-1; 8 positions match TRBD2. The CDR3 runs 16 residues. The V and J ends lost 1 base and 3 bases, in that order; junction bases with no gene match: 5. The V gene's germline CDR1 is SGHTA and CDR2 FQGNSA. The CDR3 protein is CASSLDGGGYYNEQFF. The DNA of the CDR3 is TGTGCCAGCAGCTTAGACGGCGGGGGGTACTACAATGAGCAGTTCTTC.

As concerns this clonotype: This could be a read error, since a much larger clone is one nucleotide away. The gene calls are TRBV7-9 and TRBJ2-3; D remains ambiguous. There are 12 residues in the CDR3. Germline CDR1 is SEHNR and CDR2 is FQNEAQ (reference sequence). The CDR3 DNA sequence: TGTTCCAGCAGCGTAGACACAGATACGCAGTATTTT. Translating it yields CSSSVDTDTQYF.

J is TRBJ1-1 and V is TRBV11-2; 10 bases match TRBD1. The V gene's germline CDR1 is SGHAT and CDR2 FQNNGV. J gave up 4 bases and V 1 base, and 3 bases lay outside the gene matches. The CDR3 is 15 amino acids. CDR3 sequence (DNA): TGTGCCAGCAGCTTAGTGGGACAGGGGTCCACTGAAGCTTTCTTT. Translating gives CASSLVGQGSTEAFF.

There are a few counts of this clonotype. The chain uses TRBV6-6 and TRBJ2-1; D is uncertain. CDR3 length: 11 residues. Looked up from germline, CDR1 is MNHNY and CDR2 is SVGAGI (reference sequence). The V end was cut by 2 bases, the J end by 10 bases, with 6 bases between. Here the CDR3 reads CASSYAIEQFF. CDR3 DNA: TGTGCCAGCAGTTACGCGATAGAGCAGTTCTTC.

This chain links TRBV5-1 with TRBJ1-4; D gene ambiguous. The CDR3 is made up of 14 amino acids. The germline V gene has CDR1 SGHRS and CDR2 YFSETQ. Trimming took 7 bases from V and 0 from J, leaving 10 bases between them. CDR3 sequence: CASSGDSTNEKLFF. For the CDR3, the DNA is TGCGCCAGCTCAGGAGATTCAACTAATGAAAAACTGTTTTTT.

The CDR3 sequence is CASSAGTSGLTYEQYF. DNA of the CDR3: TGTGCCAGCAGCGCCGGGACTAGCGGGCTAACCTACGAGCAGTACTTC. V is TRBV7-2 and J is TRBJ2-7, with 12 bases identical to TRBD2. Germline trimming cut 5 bases from V and 2 bases from J; bases unmatched to any gene: 7. The CDR3 spans 16 residues. Germline-derived CDR1 and CDR2 are SGHTA and FQGNSA.

As DNA, the CDR3 is TGCAGTGCTAAGGGACTAGCGGGGGGGCCGCTTGACACAGATACGCAGTATTTT. Translated: CSAKGLAGGPLDTDTQYF. The rearrangement joins TRBV20-1 to TRBJ2-3, with 16 bases that match TRBD2. V trimming: 4 bases; J trimming: 2 bases; junction bases outside the gene matches: 9. The CDR3 totals 18 residues. Germline loops: CDR1 DFQATT, CDR2 SNEGSKA (reference sequence).

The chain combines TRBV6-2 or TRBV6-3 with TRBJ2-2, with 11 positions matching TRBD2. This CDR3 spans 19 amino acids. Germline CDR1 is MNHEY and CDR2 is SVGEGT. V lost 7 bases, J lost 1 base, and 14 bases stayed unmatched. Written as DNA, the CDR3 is TGTGCCAGCATCCCCATCGGAACTAGCGGGGGCCTGAACACCGGGGAGCTGTTTTTT. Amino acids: CASIPIGTSGGLNTGELFF.

CDR3 sequence reads: CASSYTGVREQFF. CDR3 nucleotide sequence: TGTGCCAGCAGCTACACAGGGGTACGAGAGCAGTTCTTC. The chain is built from TRBV7-2 and TRBJ2-7; 7 nucleotides align to TRBD1. Judging by the DNA end, TRBJ2-1 fits better; the J call may be wrong. CDR1 SGHTA and CDR2 FQGNSA come from the germline V gene. The CDR3 totals 13 residues.

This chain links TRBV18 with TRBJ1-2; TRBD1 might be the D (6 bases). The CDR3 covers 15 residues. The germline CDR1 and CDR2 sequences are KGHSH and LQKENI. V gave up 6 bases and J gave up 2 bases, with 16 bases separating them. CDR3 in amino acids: CASSQGQTLNYGYTF. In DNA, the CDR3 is TGTGCCAGCTCCCAAGGACAGACTCTCAACTATGGCTACACCTTC.

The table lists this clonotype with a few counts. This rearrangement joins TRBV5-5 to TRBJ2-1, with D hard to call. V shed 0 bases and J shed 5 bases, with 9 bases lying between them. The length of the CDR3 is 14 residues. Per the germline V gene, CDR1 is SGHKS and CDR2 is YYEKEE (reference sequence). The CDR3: CASSLGPYNNEQFF. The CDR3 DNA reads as TGTGCCAGCAGCTTGGGTCCTTACAACAATGAGCAGTTCTTC. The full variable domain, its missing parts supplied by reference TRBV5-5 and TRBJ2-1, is DAGVTQSPTHLIKTRGQQVTLRCSPISGHKSVSWYQQVLGQGPQFIFQYYEKEERGRGNFPDRFSARQFPNYSSELNVNALLLGDSALYLCASSLGPYNNEQFFGPGTRLTVL.

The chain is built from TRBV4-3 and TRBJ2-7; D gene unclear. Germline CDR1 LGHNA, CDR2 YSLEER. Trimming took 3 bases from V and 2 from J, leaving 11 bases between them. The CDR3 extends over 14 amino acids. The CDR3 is CASSQERRAYEQYF. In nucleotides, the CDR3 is TGCGCCAGCAGCCAGGAACGTCGGGCCTACGAGCAGTACTTC.

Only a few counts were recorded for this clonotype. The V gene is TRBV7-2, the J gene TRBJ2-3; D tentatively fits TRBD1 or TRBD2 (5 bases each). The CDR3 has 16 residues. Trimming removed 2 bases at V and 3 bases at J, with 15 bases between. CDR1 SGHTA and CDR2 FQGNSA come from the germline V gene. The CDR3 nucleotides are TGTGCCAGCAGCTTATCGTGGACCGAGGGGACAGATACGCAGTATTTT. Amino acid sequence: CASSLSWTEGTDTQYF.

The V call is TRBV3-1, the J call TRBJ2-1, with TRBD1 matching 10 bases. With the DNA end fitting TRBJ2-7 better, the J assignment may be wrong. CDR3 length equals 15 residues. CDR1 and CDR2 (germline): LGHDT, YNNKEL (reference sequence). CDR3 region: CASSRTGGAYNEQYF. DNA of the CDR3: TGTGCCAGCAGCCGGACAGGGGGGGCCTACAATGAGCAGTACTTC.

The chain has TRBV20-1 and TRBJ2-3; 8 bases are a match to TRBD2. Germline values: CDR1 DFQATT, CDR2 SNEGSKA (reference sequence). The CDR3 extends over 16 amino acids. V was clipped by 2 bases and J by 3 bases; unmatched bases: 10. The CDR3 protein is CSARTRQGLGTDTQYF. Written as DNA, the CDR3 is TGCAGTGCTAGAACAAGGCAGGGACTAGGGACAGATACGCAGTATTTT.

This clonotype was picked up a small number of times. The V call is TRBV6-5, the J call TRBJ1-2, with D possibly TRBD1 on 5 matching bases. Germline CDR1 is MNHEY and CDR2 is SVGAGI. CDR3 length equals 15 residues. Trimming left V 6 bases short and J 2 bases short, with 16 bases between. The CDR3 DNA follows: TGTGCCAGCAGACCTACTATGACAGTAAACTATGGCTACACCTTC. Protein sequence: CASRPTMTVNYGYTF.

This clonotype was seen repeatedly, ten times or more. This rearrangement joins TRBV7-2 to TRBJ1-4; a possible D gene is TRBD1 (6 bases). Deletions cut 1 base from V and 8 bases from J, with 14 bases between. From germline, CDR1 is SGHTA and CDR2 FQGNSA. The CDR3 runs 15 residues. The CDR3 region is CASSLGPGAEEKLFF. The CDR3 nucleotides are TGTGCCAGCAGCTTAGGGCCAGGGGCTGAGGAAAAACTGTTTTTT.

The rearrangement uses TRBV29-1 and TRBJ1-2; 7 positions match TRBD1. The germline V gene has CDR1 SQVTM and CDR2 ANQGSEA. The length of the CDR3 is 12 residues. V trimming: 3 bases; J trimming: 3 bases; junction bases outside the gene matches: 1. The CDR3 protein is CSVDDRDYGYTF. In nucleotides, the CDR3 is TGCAGCGTTGACGACAGGGACTATGGCTACACCTTC.

CDR3 in DNA: TGTGCCAGCAGTTTATCCGGCCTAGCTAGCTCTGGGGCCAACGTCCTGACTTTC. The encoded protein is CASSLSGLASSGANVLTF. The V and J genes are TRBV27 and TRBJ2-6, with a tentative D call TRBD2 (5 bases). This CDR3 spans 18 amino acids. CDR1 and CDR2 (germline): MNHEY, SMNVEV (reference sequence). Trimming pared 0 bases from V and 0 bases from J, leaving 12 bases between.

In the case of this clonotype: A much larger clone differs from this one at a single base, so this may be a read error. DNA of the CDR3: TGCAGTGCTAGACACCCCGGGACAGGGAGCTACGAGCAGTACTTC. Its translation: CSARHPGTGSYEQYF. This chain uses TRBV20-1 with TRBJ2-7; 9 bases fit TRBD1. The CDR3 consists of 15 residues. The germline CDR1 and CDR2 sequences are DFQATT and SNEGSKA (reference sequence). V dropped 2 bases and J dropped 3; count of bases not matched to a gene: 8.

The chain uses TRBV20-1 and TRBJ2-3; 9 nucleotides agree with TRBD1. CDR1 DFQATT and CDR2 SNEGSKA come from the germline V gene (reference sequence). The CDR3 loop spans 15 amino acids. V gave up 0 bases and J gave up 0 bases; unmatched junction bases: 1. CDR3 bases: TGCAGTGCTAGAGATGGGACAGGGAGCACAGATACGCAGTATTTT. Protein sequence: CSARDGTGSTDTQYF.

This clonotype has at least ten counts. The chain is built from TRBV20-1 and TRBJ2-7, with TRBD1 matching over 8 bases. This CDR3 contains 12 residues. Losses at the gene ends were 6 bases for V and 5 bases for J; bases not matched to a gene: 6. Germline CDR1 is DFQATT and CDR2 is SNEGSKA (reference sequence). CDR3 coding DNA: TGCAGTGCGCCGGACAGGGCCGACGAGCAGTACTTC. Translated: CSAPDRADEQYF.

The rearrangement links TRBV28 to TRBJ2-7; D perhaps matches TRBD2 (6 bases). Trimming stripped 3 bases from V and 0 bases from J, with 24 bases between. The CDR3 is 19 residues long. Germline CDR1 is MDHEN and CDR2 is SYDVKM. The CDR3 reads CASSFPNSYGGLLSYEQYF. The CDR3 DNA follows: TGTGCCAGCAGTTTTCCCAACTCTTATGGAGGGTTGCTCTCCTACGAGCAGTACTTC.

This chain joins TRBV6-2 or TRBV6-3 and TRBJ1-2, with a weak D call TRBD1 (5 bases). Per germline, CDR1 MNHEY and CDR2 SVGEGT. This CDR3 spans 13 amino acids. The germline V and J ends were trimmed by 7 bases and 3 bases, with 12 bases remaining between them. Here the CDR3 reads CASNRDGHYGYTF. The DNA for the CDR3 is TGTGCCAGCAACCGGGACGGCCACTATGGCTACACCTTC.

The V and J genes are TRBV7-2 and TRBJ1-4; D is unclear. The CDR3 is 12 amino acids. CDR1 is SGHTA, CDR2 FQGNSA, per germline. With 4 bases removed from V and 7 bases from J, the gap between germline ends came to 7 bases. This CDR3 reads CASSSWPEKLFF. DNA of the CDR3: TGTGCCAGCAGCTCCTGGCCTGAAAAACTGTTTTTT.

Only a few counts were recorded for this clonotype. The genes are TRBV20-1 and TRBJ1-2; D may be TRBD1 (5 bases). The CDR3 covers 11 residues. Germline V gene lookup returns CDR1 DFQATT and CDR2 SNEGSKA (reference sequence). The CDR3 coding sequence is TGCAGGGGGGGGAGTGGTACGGGCTACACCTTC. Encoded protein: CRGGSGTGYTF.